This is a list of T cell receptor beta chains from one sample in a study of blood T cell repertoires in COVID-19. Some clones are missing from TCRdb's copy, which holds only in-frame ones; the method was immunoSEQ multiplex PCR. Here the sample spans some 300,000 clones, more than 75% being singletons. The sample was PBMCs or T cells enriched from blood (not recorded which). The source of these receptors is a man aged 25-45 years who had recovered from COVID-19. Both conserved end residues are part of each CDR3.

V gene	J gene	CDR3 protein
TRBV10-3	TRBJ2-2	CAISEQVPTTGELFF
TRBV28	TRBJ2-7	CASSLASGGAYEQYF
TRBV5-8	TRBJ1-2	CASSQGGVSDYTF
TRBV4-1	TRBJ1-5	CASSQGQGGQPQHF
TRBV14	TRBJ1-4	CASSRVRQGAGKLFF
TRBV3-1/TRBV3-2	TRBJ1-2	CASSHDTGGGYTF
TRBV5-1	TRBJ1-1	CASSLVTGSNTEAFF
TRBV18	TRBJ1-1	CASSLSGMNTEAFF
TRBV9	TRBJ1-2	CASSGPGGESYYGYTF
TRBV24-1	TRBJ1-5	CATSTSGTSVNQPQHF
TRBV7-2	TRBJ1-2	CASSLEAASSGYTF
TRBV5-1	TRBJ2-2	CASSLGVGQGYGELFF
TRBV6-5	TRBJ2-7	CASSWTGDEQYF
TRBV28	TRBJ1-6	CASLGPGDISPLHF
TRBV30	TRBJ1-3	CAWAQDTIYF
TRBV5-1	TRBJ2-3	CASSYGLAGMTITDTQYF